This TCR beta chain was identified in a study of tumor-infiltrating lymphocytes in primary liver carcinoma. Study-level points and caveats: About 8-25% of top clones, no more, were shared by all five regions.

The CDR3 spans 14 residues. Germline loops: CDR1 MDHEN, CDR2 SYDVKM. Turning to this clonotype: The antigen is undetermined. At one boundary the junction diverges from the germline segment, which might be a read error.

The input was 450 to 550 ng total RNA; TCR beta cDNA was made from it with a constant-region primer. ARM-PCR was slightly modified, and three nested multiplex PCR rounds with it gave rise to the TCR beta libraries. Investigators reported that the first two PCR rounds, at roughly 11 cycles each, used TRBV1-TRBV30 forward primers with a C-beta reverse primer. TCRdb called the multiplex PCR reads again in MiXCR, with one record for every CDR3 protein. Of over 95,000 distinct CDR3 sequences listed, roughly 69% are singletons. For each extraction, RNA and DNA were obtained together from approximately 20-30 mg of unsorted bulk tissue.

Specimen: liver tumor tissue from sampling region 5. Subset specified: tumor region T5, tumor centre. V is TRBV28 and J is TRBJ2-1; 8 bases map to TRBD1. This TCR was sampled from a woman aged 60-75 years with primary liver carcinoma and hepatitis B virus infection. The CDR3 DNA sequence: TGTGCCAGCGGCAGGACAGGGCGACACAATGAGCAGCTCTTC. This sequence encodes CASGRTGRHNEQLF.